The present TCR beta chain was sequenced within a study of identifying expanded T cells in peripheral blood. Whole-study findings and limits: About 1.3 clones differed between technical replicates, versus approximately 17 and 20 over time. Variance in clone template counts between roughly two-week samples significantly increased with total template count across all healthy donors.

The CDR3 totals 14 residues. V was pared by 6 bases and J by 7 bases, with 17 bases between. Germline V gene sequence: CDR1 MNHEY, CDR2 SVGAGI. Collection occurred without any documented infections or immune events in donors. The protocol was immunoSEQ multiplex PCR, while the TCRdb copy is restricted to in-frame clones and leaves out a portion. The data show about 78,000 clones, more than 70% seen once. Notes on this clone: Its antigen is not known.

Material: blood. The TCR originated in a person aged 18 to 75 in good health. The chain is built from TRBV6-5 and TRBJ2-3; TRBD2 is a possible D gene (5 bases). The CDR3 region is CASSPNIDYNTQYF. CDR3 coding DNA: TGTGCCAGCAGCCCCAACATAGACTACAATACGCAGTATTTT.